This is a list of T cell receptor beta chains from one sample in a study of cytomegalovirus exposure and HLA in healthy donors. Generated by immunoSEQ multiplex PCR, the TCRdb table keeps only in-frame clones and is missing some. The table shows about 110,000 clones, with approximately 95% occurring only once. Sequencing was performed on PBMCs. The receptors stem from a woman younger than 30 in good health and CMV-seronegative. Each CDR3 is given with its conserved first and last residue.

V gene	J gene	CDR3 protein
TRBV19	TRBJ1-2	CASSTPGVEVGYGYTF
TRBV28	TRBJ1-2	CASSPLGGGRSPTLKNYGYTF
TRBV19	TRBJ2-7	CASSLRDSLYEQYF
TRBV4-1	TRBJ2-7	CASSQSNRGWDEQYF
TRBV7-2	TRBJ2-1	CASVPSGGAWNEQFF
TRBV4-2	TRBJ2-5	CASSPGLAGKETQYF
TRBV5-4	TRBJ2-2	CASSTGLVSNTGELFF
TRBV4-3	TRBJ2-1	CASSQDTPPGGAYNEQFF
TRBV7-8	TRBJ1-3	CASSLDRVGNTIYF
TRBV29-1	TRBJ2-1	CSAESVVIYNEQFF
TRBV2	TRBJ2-3	CASSERGGRGDTQYF
TRBV2	TRBJ1-1	CASSSTDMNTEAFF
TRBV7-8	TRBJ1-5	CASSPRARGALVNQPQHF
TRBV7-2	TRBJ2-5	CASSPMAGAQETQYF
TRBV25-1	TRBJ2-5	CASSDPGRVETQYF
TRBV28	TRBJ2-2	CATASPRDIHGELFF
TRBV28	TRBJ2-1	CASSLGVNEQFF
TRBV5-1	TRBJ2-2	CASRKTGGANTGELFF
TRBV9	TRBJ1-2	CASSVAQASKKYGYTF
TRBV4-3	TRBJ2-2	CASSDYFGTGITGELFF